This T cell receptor (beta chain) was captured by sequencing in a study of blood T cell repertoires in COVID-19. Study in general: The origin of the acute and convalescent COVID-19 samples was the United States, Italy and Spain.

Assay: immunoSEQ multiplex PCR; the TCRdb copy retains only in-frame clones and omits some. Of 350,000 to 500,000 clones detected, approximately 91% appear once; the ten largest clones hold around 1.5%. Germline trimming cut 6 bases from V and 6 bases from J; bases unmatched to any gene: 3. This CDR3 is 13 amino acids long. Germline-derived CDR1 and CDR2 are MDHEN and SYDVKM. The rearrangement uses TRBV28 and TRBJ2-1; 9 bases match TRBD1. Sequencing was carried out using PBMCs or T cells enriched from blood (not recorded which). The source is a woman between 18 and 30 years old who had been exposed to COVID-19. The CDR3 reads CASRQGASNEQFF. CDR3 in DNA: TGTGCCAGCAGACAGGGGGCGTCCAATGAGCAGTTCTTC.